Below are 29 T cell receptor beta chains sequenced from a single sample in a study of Ad26.COV2.S vaccination and SARS-CoV-2 variants. Here immunoSEQ multiplex PCR was the method, and the copy in TCRdb shows in-frame clones only, minus some. The table records roughly 680,000 clones, roughly 90% of them present only once. Treatment here: 15 to 20 received Ad26.COV2.S at low or high dose, single or two shots; 5 received placebo; per-sample allocation not given. Day 63 after the first injection of vaccine or placebo was the sampling time. Sample: peripheral blood, taken in a trial of Ad26.COV2.S vaccine versus placebo. All receptors derive from a person between 18 and 60 years old who received the Ad26.COV2.S COVID-19 vaccine or a placebo.

The chain couples TRBV4-2 to TRBJ2-5; D may match TRBD1 or TRBD2 (5 bases each). V lost 0 bases and J 5 bases, leaving 19 bases between the germline ends. The germline gives CDR1 LGHNA, CDR2 YNFKEQ. This CDR3 region has 17 residues. For the CDR3, the DNA is TGTGCCAGCAGCCAAGATGGGACCCTGAGGGACGGGGAGACCCAGTACTTC. Translation: CASSQDGTLRDGETQYF.

On this clone itself: Different DNA sequences within this sample yield the same CDR3. The V gene is TRBV19, the J gene TRBJ1-5; D unclear. Germline V CDR1 and CDR2: LNHDA, SQIVND (reference sequence). Trimming stripped 6 bases from V and 3 bases from J, with 9 bases between. The CDR3 extends over 13 amino acids. CDR3 sequence (DNA): TGTGCCAGTAGCCCGACCGTCAATCAGCCCCAGCATTTT. This gives the protein CASSPTVNQPQHF. Looking up the rest from reference TRBV19 and TRBJ1-5 gives the full variable domain: DGGITQSPKYLFRKEGQNVTLSCEQNLNHDAMYWYRQDPGQGLRLIYYSQIVNDFQKGDIAEGYSVSREKKESFPLTVTSAQKNPTAFYLCASSPTVNQPQHFGDGTRLSIL.

The chain has TRBV10-3 and TRBJ1-3; D is ambiguous. Looked up from germline, CDR1 is ENHRY and CDR2 is SYGVKD. V lost 4 bases, J lost 0 bases, and 7 bases lay in between. This CDR3 is 14 amino acids long. The CDR3 protein is CAISATSSGNTIYF. Here the CDR3 DNA reads TGTGCCATCAGTGCGACCTCCTCTGGAAACACCATATATTTT.

This chain links TRBV30 with TRBJ1-1; D gene unclear. From germline, CDR1 is GTSNPN and CDR2 SVGIG (reference sequence). V was trimmed by 2 bases and J by 1 base, leaving 8 bases between them. This CDR3 has 13 amino acids. The DNA for the CDR3 is TGTGCCTGGAGTTGGCGGAGGAACACTGAAGCTTTCTTT. Translation: CAWSWRRNTEAFF.

This rearrangement joins TRBV30 to TRBJ2-7; 7 bases align to TRBD1. The CDR3 runs 17 residues. V trimming: 0 bases; J trimming: 0 bases; junction bases outside the gene matches: 11. Germline lookup yields CDR1 GTSNPN and CDR2 SVGIG (reference sequence). The CDR3 here is CAWSVFEGALSSYEQYF. The CDR3 DNA reads TGTGCCTGGAGTGTGTTTGAGGGGGCCCTAAGCTCCTACGAGCAGTACTTC.

This clone was recorded once. V usage is TRBV7-8 and J usage is TRBJ2-3; 8 bases map to TRBD1. Germline V gives CDR1 SGHVS, CDR2 FQNEAQ. V shed 1 base and J 1 base; nucleotides not matched to a gene: 4. The CDR3 consists of 16 residues. This CDR3 is CASSLGFRGRTDTQYF. The CDR3 bases are TGTGCCAGCAGCTTAGGATTCAGGGGGCGCACAGATACGCAGTATTTT.

The chain carries TRBV6-5 and TRBJ1-2; D gene uncertain. Trimming stripped 7 bases from V and 2 bases from J, with 11 bases between. Germline V lookup: CDR1 MNHEY, CDR2 SVGAGI. The CDR3 sequence is 13 residues long. In nucleotides, the CDR3 is TGTGCCAGCACGTCCTCCCCAAACTATGGCTACACCTTC. Protein sequence: CASTSSPNYGYTF.

This chain joins TRBV5-4 and TRBJ1-5, with 7 positions matching TRBD1. The ends lost 4 bases at V and 0 bases at J; junction bases unmatched: 13. CDR3 length equals 18 residues. Per germline, CDR1 SGHNT and CDR2 YYREEE (reference sequence). The chain's CDR3 is CASSTTGTEVYSNQPQHF. The DNA of the CDR3 is TGTGCCAGCAGCACCACCGGGACAGAGGTCTATAGCAATCAGCCCCAGCATTTT.

The chain has TRBV6-1 and TRBJ1-1, with D unresolved. The germline V and J ends were trimmed by 0 bases and 8 bases, with 16 bases remaining between them. CDR1 MNHNS and CDR2 SASEGT come from the germline V gene. This CDR3 has 15 residues. CDR3 in DNA: TGTGCCAGCAGTGAAGCGCACAGTGCTTTAAGAGAAGCTTTCTTT. Its translation is CASSEAHSALREAFF.

The chain joins TRBV19 to TRBJ2-7, with 9 positions matching TRBD1. The germline V gene has CDR1 LNHDA and CDR2 SQIVND (reference sequence). The CDR3 contains 15 residues. V was pared by 5 bases and J by 1 base, with 6 bases of the junction left unmatched. The CDR3 bases are TGTGCCAGTAGTCCCCGGGACAGGGTGTCCTACGAGCAGTACTTC. It translates to CASSPRDRVSYEQYF. Based on the CDR3 plus reference TRBV19 and TRBJ2-7, the full variable domain is DGGITQSPKYLFRKEGQNVTLSCEQNLNHDAMYWYRQDPGQGLRLIYYSQIVNDFQKGDIAEGYSVSREKKESFPLTVTSAQKNPTAFYLCASSPRDRVSYEQYFGPGTRLTVT.

This clone occurred once. The chain joins TRBV2 to TRBJ2-5, with 8 bases matching TRBD2. This CDR3 spans 14 amino acids. The V gene's germline CDR1 is SNHLY and CDR2 FYNNEI. V dropped 8 bases and J dropped 0; count of bases not matched to a gene: 5. As DNA, the CDR3 is TGTGCCAGCCTCACTAGCGGAGACCAAGAGACCCAGTACTTC. As protein: CASLTSGDQETQYF.

The chain uses TRBV5-1 and TRBJ2-3, with TRBD1 matching 12 bases. This CDR3 region has 16 residues. The trim removed 0 bases at V and 6 bases at J, leaving 5 bases unmatched. Germline V gene sequence: CDR1 SGHRS, CDR2 YFSETQ. In nucleotides, the CDR3 is TGCGCCAGCAGCTTGGTGGGGACAGGGGGCAGGGATACGCAGTATTTT. This gives the protein CASSLVGTGGRDTQYF.

The gene calls are TRBV21-1 and TRBJ2-1; the table's D call TRBD1 went unverified against the DNA. TRBV21-1 is a documented pseudogene. The CDR3 covers 16 residues. CDR3 protein: CASSKGPWTVGNEQFF. The CDR3 coding sequence is TGTGCCAGCAGCAAAGGGCCCTGGACAGTTGGCAATGAGCAGTTCTTC.

The table lists this clone with a count of one. This chain joins TRBV5-1 and TRBJ2-5; D unclear. The length of the CDR3 is 12 residues. Deletions cut 4 bases from V and 1 base from J, with 5 bases between. The germline CDR1 and CDR2 sequences are SGHRS and YFSETQ. For the CDR3, the DNA is TGCGCCAGCAGCCCGATCCAAGAGACCCAGTACTTC. Its translation is CASSPIQETQYF.

V and J are TRBV2 and TRBJ1-5; 9 nucleotides match TRBD1. The CDR3 has 14 residues. With 6 bases clipped from V and 5 bases from J, the junction kept 5 bases outside the gene matches. CDR1 and CDR2 (germline): SNHLY, FYNNEI. CDR3 amino acids: CASRLTGGDQPQHF. The CDR3 DNA reads TGTGCCAGCAGACTAACAGGGGGCGATCAGCCCCAGCATTTT.

This clone appeared once. V is TRBV3-1 (or the pseudogene TRBV3-2) and J is TRBJ2-3, with D tentatively TRBD1 or TRBD2 (5 bases each). The germline CDR1 and CDR2 sequences are LGHDT and YNNKEL (reference sequence). This CDR3 spans 16 amino acids. Trimming removed 3 bases from V and 1 base from J, with 14 bases in between. This CDR3 is CASSHRGAGGTDTQYF. CDR3 coding DNA: TGTGCCAGCAGCCATAGAGGGGCTGGAGGCACAGATACGCAGTATTTT.

V and J are TRBV5-6 and TRBJ1-1; 12 nucleotides align to TRBD1. The germline CDR1 and CDR2 sequences are SGHDT and YYEEEE. J lost 0 bases, V lost 2 bases, and 5 bases had no gene match. This CDR3 is 17 amino acids long. CDR3 DNA: TGTGCCAGCAGCTTTGGGACAGGGGGCTTCGTGAACACTGAAGCTTTCTTT. This gives the protein CASSFGTGGFVNTEAFF. Filled out from reference TRBV5-6 and TRBJ1-1, the complete variable domain reads DAGVTQSPTHLIKTRGQQVTLRCSPKSGHDTVSWYQQALGQGPQFIFQYYEEEERQRGNFPDRFSGHQFPNYSSELNVNALLLGDSALYLCASSFGTGGFVNTEAFFGQGTRLTVV.

The genes are TRBV11-2 and TRBJ2-1; no definite D call. V was pared by 1 base and J by 8 bases, with 9 bases between. Germline V gene lookup returns CDR1 SGHAT and CDR2 FQNNGV. CDR3 length: 13 residues. Here the CDR3 reads CASSLGEAHEQFF. The CDR3 region has the DNA TGTGCCAGCAGCTTAGGCGAGGCACATGAGCAGTTCTTC.

This clone has just one count. V is TRBV7-2 and J is TRBJ1-3, with a tentative D call TRBD1 (5 bases). Germline-derived CDR1 and CDR2 are SGHTA and FQGNSA. The CDR3 covers 15 residues. The V gene lost 1 base and the J gene lost 2 bases, with 9 bases spanning the gap. CDR3 coding DNA: TGTGCCAGCAGCTTAGGTGGCAGGGCTGGAAACACCATATATTTT. Residues: CASSLGGRAGNTIYF. Based on the CDR3 plus reference TRBV7-2 and TRBJ1-3, the full variable domain is GAGVSQSPSNKVTEKGKDVELRCDPISGHTALYWYRQSLGQGLEFLIYFQGNSAPDKSGLPSDRFSAERTGGSVSTLTIQRTQQEDSAVYLCASSLGGRAGNTIYFGEGSWLTVV.

The CDR3 spells CASSHRGTGGESNQPQHF. CDR3 DNA sequence: TGTGCCAGCAGCCACCGTGGGACAGGGGGCGAAAGCAATCAGCCCCAGCATTTT. The chain joins TRBV14 to TRBJ1-5, with 12 nucleotides matching TRBD1. The CDR3 runs 18 residues. Germline CDR1 SGHDN, CDR2 FVKESK. Trimming at V came to 3 bases and at J to 1 base, leaving 7 bases not matched to a gene.

The CDR3 spells CASTRTGDNFYEQYF. CDR3 sequence (DNA): TGTGCCAGCACCAGGACAGGGGACAACTTCTACGAGCAGTACTTC. This chain joins TRBV6-5 and TRBJ2-7; the match to TRBD1 covers 9 bases. Germline CDR1 is MNHEY and CDR2 is SVGAGI. This CDR3 is built from 15 residues. The ends lost 7 bases at V and 3 bases at J; junction bases unmatched: 10.

The chain recombines TRBV6-5 with TRBJ2-5; 7 positions agree with TRBD1. The CDR3 spans 15 residues. V was clipped by 2 bases and J by 3 bases; unmatched bases: 6. Germline V CDR1 and CDR2: MNHEY, SVGAGI. The CDR3: CASSYPTGLKETQYF. The CDR3 DNA follows: TGTGCCAGCAGTTACCCGACAGGGTTAAAAGAGACCCAGTACTTC.

The chain joins TRBV24-1 to TRBJ1-5; tentative D call: TRBD1 (5 bases). Trimming pared 9 bases from V and 6 bases from J, leaving 20 bases between. CDR3 length: 15 residues. CDR1 is KGHDR and CDR2 is SFDVKD in the germline V gene. CDR3 region: CATVPGRDGAQPQHF. The CDR3 DNA reads as TGTGCCACCGTCCCTGGGCGGGACGGGGCTCAGCCCCAGCATTTT.

V gene TRBV5-1 combines with J gene TRBJ2-3, with D tentatively TRBD1 (5 bases). Trimming shortened V by 4 bases and J by 2 bases, and 11 bases separated the two germline ends. In germline, CDR1 is SGHRS, CDR2 YFSETQ. This CDR3 spans 14 amino acids. CDR3 in amino acids: CASSLGHITDTQYF. The DNA of the CDR3 is TGCGCCAGCAGCCTCGGACATATCACAGATACGCAGTATTTT. Drawing the rest from reference TRBV5-1 and TRBJ2-3, the complete variable domain is KAGVTQTPRYLIKTRGQQVTLSCSPISGHRSVSWYQQTPGQGLQFLFEYFSETQRNKGNFPGRFSGRQFSNSRSEMNVSTLELGDSALYLCASSLGHITDTQYFGPGTRLTVL.

The chain uses TRBV5-1 and TRBJ2-2; no definite D call. The germline V and J ends were trimmed by 8 bases and 4 bases, with 15 bases remaining between them. The length of the CDR3 is 14 residues. Germline values: CDR1 SGHRS, CDR2 YFSETQ. The DNA for the CDR3 is TGCGCCAGTATGGATGGCCGAGTCACCGGGGAGCTGTTTTTT. It is translated as CASMDGRVTGELFF. Drawing the rest from reference TRBV5-1 and TRBJ2-2, the complete variable domain is KAGVTQTPRYLIKTRGQQVTLSCSPISGHRSVSWYQQTPGQGLQFLFEYFSETQRNKGNFPGRFSGRQFSNSRSEMNVSTLELGDSALYLCASMDGRVTGELFFGEGSRLTVL.

The chain combines TRBV12-3 or TRBV12-4 with TRBJ2-4, with no clear D. V was trimmed by 7 bases and J by 0 bases, leaving 7 bases between them. The CDR3 runs to 13 residues. Written as DNA, the CDR3 is TGTGCCAGCACAGAGGTAGCCAAAAACATTCAGTACTTC. Its protein product is CASTEVAKNIQYF.

As concerns this clone: One end of the junction varies from germline; a read error may be responsible. The rearrangement joins TRBV27 to TRBJ2-2, with 7 bases aligning to TRBD2. Germline CDR1 MNHEY, CDR2 SMNVEV (reference sequence). The CDR3 length is 15 residues. The CDR3 spells CASGSGGSNIGELFF. CDR3 bases: TGTGCCAGCGGGTCGGGAGGATCTAACATCGGGGAGCTGTTTTTT.

This sequence joins TRBV5-1 and TRBJ1-4; D unresolved. V lost 4 bases to trimming and J lost 3 bases, with 10 bases between them. CDR3 length: 14 residues. CDR1 SGHRS and CDR2 YFSETQ come from the germline V gene. CDR3 region: CASSVQASNEKLFF. For the CDR3, the DNA is TGCGCCAGCAGCGTTCAGGCCTCTAATGAAAAACTGTTTTTT.

This chain connects TRBV5-6 to TRBJ1-3; D is unclear. The CDR3 runs to 14 residues. Between the trimmed V and J ends, which lost 0 bases and 4 bases, there was a span of 8 bases. In germline, CDR1 is SGHDT, CDR2 YYEEEE. The CDR3 spells CASSLDGFGNTIYF. The CDR3 DNA reads as TGTGCCAGCAGCTTGGACGGGTTCGGAAACACCATATATTTT.